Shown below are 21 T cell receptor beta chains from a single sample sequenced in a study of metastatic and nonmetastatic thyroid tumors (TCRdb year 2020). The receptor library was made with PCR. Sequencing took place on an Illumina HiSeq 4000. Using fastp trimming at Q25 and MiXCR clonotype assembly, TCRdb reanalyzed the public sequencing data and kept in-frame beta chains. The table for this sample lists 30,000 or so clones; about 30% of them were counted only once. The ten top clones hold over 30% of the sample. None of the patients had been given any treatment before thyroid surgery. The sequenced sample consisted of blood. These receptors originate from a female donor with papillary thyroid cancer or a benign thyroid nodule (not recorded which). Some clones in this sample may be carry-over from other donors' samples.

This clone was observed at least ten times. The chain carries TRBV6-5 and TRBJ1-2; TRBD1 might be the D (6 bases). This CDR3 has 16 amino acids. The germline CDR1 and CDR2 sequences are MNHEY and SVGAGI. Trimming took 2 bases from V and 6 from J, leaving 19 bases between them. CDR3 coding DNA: TGTGCCAGCAGTTACGCGGGGGCAGGGAAGACGGATGGCTACACCTTC. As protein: CASSYAGAGKTDGYTF.

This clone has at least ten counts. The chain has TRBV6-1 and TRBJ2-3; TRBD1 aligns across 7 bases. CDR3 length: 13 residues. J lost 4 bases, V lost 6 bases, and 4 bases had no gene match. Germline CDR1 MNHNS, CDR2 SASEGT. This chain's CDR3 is CASRLGTADTQYF. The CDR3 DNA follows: TGTGCCAGCAGACTCGGGACAGCAGATACGCAGTATTTT.

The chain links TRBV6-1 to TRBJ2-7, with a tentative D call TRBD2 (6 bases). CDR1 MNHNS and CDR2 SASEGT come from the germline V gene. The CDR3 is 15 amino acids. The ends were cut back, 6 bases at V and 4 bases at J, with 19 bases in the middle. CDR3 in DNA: TGTGCCAGCAGGTGGAGGGCAGATCCTAGGTACGAGCAGTACTTC. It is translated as CASRWRADPRYEQYF.

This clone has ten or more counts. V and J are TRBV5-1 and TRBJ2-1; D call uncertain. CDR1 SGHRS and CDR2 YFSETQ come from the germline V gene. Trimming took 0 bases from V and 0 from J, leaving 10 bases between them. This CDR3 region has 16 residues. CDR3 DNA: TGCGCCAGCAGCTTGGAAGCTTCGGGCTCCTACAATGAGCAGTTCTTC. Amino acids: CASSLEASGSYNEQFF.

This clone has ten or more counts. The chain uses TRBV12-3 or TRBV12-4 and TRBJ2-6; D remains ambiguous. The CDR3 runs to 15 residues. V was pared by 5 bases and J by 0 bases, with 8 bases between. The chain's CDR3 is CASSLPASGANVLTF. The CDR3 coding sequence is TGTGCCAGCAGTCTCCCGGCCTCTGGGGCCAACGTCCTGACTTTC.

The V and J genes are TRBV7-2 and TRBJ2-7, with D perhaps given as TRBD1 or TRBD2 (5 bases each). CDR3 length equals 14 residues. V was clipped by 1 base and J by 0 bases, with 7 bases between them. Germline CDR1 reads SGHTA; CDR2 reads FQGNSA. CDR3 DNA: TGTGCCAGCAGCTTAGGAGGGACCTCCTACGAGCAGTACTTC. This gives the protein CASSLGGTSYEQYF.

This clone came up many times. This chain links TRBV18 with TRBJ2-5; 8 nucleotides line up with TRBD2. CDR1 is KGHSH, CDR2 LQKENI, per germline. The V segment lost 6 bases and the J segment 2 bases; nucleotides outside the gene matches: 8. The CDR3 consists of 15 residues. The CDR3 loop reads CASSQTSGPQETQYF. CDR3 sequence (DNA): TGTGCCAGCTCCCAAACTAGCGGACCTCAAGAGACCCAGTACTTC.

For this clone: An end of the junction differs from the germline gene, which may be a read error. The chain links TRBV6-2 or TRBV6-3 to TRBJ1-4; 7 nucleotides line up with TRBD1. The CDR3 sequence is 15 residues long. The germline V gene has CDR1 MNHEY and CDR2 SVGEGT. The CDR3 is CPSSFEPEGAEKLFF. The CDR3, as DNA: TGTCCCAGCAGCTTCGAGCCGGAGGGGGCTGAAAAACTGTTTTTT.

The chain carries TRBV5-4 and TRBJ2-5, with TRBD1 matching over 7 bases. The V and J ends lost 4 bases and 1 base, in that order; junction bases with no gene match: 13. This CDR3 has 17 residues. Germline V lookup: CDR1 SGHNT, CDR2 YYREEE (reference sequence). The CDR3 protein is CASSKVQGLRSQETQYF. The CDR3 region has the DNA TGTGCCAGCAGCAAGGTACAGGGGCTACGCAGCCAAGAGACCCAGTACTTC.

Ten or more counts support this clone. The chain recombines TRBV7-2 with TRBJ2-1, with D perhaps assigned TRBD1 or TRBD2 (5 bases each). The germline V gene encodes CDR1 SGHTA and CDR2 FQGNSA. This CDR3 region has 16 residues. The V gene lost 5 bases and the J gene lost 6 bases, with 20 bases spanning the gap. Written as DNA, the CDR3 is TGTGCCAGCAGCGCCTCGTCCAGACGGGGCCGCAATGAGCAGTTCTTC. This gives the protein CASSASSRRGRNEQFF. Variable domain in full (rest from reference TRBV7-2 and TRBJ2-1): GAGVSQSPSNKVTEKGKDVELRCDPISGHTALYWYRQSLGQGLEFLIYFQGNSAPDKSGLPSDRFSAERTGGSVSTLTIQRTQQEDSAVYLCASSASSRRGRNEQFFGPGTRLTVL.

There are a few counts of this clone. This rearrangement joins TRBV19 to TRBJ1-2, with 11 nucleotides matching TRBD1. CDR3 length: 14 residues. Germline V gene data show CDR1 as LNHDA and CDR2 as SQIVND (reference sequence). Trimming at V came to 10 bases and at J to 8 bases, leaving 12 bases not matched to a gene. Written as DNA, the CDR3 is TGTGCCACCTTCAACGGACAGGGGGCGCGCGGCTACACCTTC. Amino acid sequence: CATFNGQGARGYTF.

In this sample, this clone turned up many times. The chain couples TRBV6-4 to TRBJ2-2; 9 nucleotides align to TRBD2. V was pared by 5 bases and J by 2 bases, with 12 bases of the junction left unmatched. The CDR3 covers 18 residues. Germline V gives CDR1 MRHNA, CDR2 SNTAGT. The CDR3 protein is CASSKGGVAGANTGELFF. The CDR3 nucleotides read TGTGCCAGCAGTAAGGGGGGAGTAGCGGGAGCCAACACCGGGGAGCTGTTTTTT.

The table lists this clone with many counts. The CDR3 sequence: CASSLGATGLYEQYF. CDR3 bases: TGCGCCAGCAGCTTGGGGGCGACAGGGTTGTACGAGCAGTACTTC. J is TRBJ2-7 and V is TRBV5-1, with 7 bases lining up with TRBD1. Germline lookup yields CDR1 SGHRS and CDR2 YFSETQ. The V gene end was trimmed by 0 bases and the J gene end by 4 bases; junction bases not matched to a gene: 7. This CDR3 is built from 15 residues.

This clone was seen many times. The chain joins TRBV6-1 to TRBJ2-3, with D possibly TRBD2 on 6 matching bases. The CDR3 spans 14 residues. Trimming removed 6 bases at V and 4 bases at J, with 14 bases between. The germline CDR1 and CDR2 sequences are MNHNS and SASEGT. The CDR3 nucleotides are TGTGCCAGCAGGAGGAGGGGAGAGGCAGATACGCAGTATTTT. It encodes CASRRRGEADTQYF.

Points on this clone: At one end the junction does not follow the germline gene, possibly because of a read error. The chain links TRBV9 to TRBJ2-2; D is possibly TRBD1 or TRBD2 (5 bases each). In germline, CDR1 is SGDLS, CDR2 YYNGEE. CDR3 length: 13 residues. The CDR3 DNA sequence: TGTTCCAGCAGCGTAGGGGTAACCGGGGAGCCGTTTTTT. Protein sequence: CSSSVGVTGEPFF.

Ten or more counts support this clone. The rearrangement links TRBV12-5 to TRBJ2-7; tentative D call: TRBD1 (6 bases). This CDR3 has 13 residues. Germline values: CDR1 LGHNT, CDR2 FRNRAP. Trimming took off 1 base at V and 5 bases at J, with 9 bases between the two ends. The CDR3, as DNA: TGTGCTAGTGGTTTGGGAACAGGGCACGAGCAGTACTTC. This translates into CASGLGTGHEQYF.

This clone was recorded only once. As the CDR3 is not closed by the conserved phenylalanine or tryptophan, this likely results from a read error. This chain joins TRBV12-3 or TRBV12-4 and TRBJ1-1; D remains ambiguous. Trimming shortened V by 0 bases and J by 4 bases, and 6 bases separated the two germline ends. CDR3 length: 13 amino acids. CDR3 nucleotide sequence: TGTGCCAGCAGTTTAGCGGGGTGCACTGAAGCTTTCTAT. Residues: CASSLAGCTEAFY.

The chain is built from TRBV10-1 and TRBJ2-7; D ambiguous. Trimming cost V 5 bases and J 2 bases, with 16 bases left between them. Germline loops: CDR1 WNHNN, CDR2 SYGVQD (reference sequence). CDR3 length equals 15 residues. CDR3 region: CASSNSYEATYEQYF. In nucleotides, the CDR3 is TGCGCCAGCAGTAACAGTTACGAAGCGACCTACGAGCAGTACTTC.

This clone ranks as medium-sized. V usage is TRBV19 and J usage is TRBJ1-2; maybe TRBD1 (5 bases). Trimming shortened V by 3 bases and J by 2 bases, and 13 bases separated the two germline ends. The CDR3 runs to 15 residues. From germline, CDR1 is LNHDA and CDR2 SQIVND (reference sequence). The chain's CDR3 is CASSIDSHANYGYTF. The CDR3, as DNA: TGTGCCAGTAGTATTGACAGCCACGCAAACTATGGCTACACCTTC.

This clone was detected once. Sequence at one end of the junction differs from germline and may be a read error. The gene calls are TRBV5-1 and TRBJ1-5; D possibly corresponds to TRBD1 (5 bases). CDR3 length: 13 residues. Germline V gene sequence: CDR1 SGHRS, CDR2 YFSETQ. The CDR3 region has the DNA TGCGCCAACAGCTTCGGCCCACAGGAGACCCAGCATTTT. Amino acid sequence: CANSFGPQETQHF.

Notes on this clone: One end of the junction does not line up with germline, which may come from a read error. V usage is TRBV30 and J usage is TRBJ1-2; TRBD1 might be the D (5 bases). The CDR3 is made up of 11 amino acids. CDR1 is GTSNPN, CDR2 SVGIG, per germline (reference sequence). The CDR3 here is CAGRGGYGYTF. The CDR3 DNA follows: TGTGCCGGGAGGGGCGGCTATGGCTACACCTTC.